This entry describes one T cell receptor (beta chain). This sample is part of a study of lymphopenia after photon versus proton radiotherapy. Using immunoSEQ multiplex PCR, the repertoire was profiled, and TCRdb retains in-frame clones only, with some absent. The sample has roughly 32,000 clones; approximately 95% are singletons. The sequence came from a woman between 45 and 60 years old with cholangiocarcinoma. Source: peripheral blood, taken from a patient treated with photon-based radiotherapy.

CDR3 loop: CASSSLAASTDTQYF. CDR3 in DNA: TGCGCCAGCAGTTCACTAGCGGCTAGCACAGATACGCAGTATTTT. The V call is TRBV5-1, the J call TRBJ2-3; the match to TRBD2 covers 8 bases. Per the germline V gene, CDR1 is SGHRS and CDR2 is YFSETQ. The CDR3 has 15 residues. The J segment lost 0 bases and the V segment lost 5 bases, leaving 5 bases of the junction unmatched. The variable domain in full, with the rest retrieved from reference TRBV5-1 and TRBJ2-3, is KAGVTQTPRYLIKTRGQQVTLSCSPISGHRSVSWYQQTPGQGLQFLFEYFSETQRNKGNFPGRFSGRQFSNSRSEMNVSTLELGDSALYLCASSSLAASTDTQYFGPGTRLTVL.